A selection of T cell receptor beta chains follows, all from one sample in a study of T cells after somatic rescue of genetic block. Here immunoSEQ multiplex PCR was the method, and the copy in TCRdb shows in-frame clones only, minus some. The sample carries approximately 70,000 clones, roughly 93% recorded once. Specimen: peripheral blood mononuclear cells (PBMCs). These receptors were taken from a man aged 25-45 years. CDR3s include the opening cysteine and the closing phenylalanine or tryptophan. The order of the fields is V gene, D gene, J gene, clone size, CDR3 protein, CDR3 DNA. D genes are given only for firm matches. The size field is filled for only some rows; it gives once, few, many or a size class.

V: TRBV6-1
D: NA
J: TRBJ1-2
size: NA
CDR3: CASSDPRYGYTF
DNA: TGTGCCAGCAGTGACCCAAGGTATGGCTACACCTTC

V: TRBV11-2
D: TRBD2
J: TRBJ2-1
size: NA
CDR3: CASSREAEHNEQFF
DNA: TGTGCCAGCAGCCGGGAGGCGGAGCACAATGAGCAGTTCTTC

V: TRBV7-2
D: TRBD1
J: TRBJ2-7
size: once
CDR3: CASSRDRGGTYEQYF
DNA: TGTGCCAGCAGCCGCGACAGGGGGGGAACCTACGAGCAGTACTTC

V: TRBV5-6
D: NA
J: TRBJ1-4
size: NA
CDR3: CASSLGGSGEKLFF
DNA: TGTGCCAGCAGCCTAGGGGGGTCGGGTGAAAAACTGTTTTTT

V: TRBV29-1
D: TRBD1
J: TRBJ2-3
size: NA
CDR3: CSAPRGLTDTQYF
DNA: TGCAGCGCACCCAGGGGGCTTACAGATACGCAGTATTTT

V: TRBV18
D: NA
J: TRBJ1-5
size: NA
CDR3: CASSRAGRDDQPQHF
DNA: TGTGCCAGCTCCCGGGCCGGGAGGGATGATCAGCCCCAGCATTTT

V: TRBV7-6
D: NA
J: TRBJ2-1
size: NA
CDR3: CASSLAQGTEQFF
DNA: TGTGCCAGCAGCTTAGCCCAGGGGACTGAGCAGTTCTTC

V: TRBV28
D: NA
J: TRBJ2-2
size: NA
CDR3: CASSFLERSTGELFF
DNA: TGTGCCAGCAGTTTCCTGGAAAGAAGCACCGGGGAGCTGTTTTTT

V: TRBV2
D: TRBD1
J: TRBJ1-6
size: once
CDR3: CASSVQGAGSPLHF
DNA: TGTGCCAGCAGTGTTCAGGGGGCGGGTTCACCCCTCCACTTT

V: TRBV7-9
D: NA
J: TRBJ2-1
size: NA
CDR3: CASSLHPSGGGNNEQFF
DNA: TGTGCCAGCAGCCTCCACCCCAGTGGGGGCGGGAACAATGAGCAGTTCTTC

V: TRBV5-6
D: TRBD1
J: TRBJ1-6
size: NA
CDR3: CASSLGQGNSPLHF
DNA: TGTGCCAGCAGCTTGGGACAGGGTAATTCACCCCTCCACTTT

V: TRBV11-2
D: TRBD1
J: TRBJ1-1
size: NA
CDR3: CASSHRAGGVTEAFF
DNA: TGTGCCAGCAGCCATAGAGCAGGGGGTGTAACTGAAGCTTTCTTT

V: TRBV6-5
D: NA
J: TRBJ2-3
size: NA
CDR3: CASRTAATSTDTQYF
DNA: TGTGCCAGCAGGACAGCGGCTACGAGCACAGATACGCAGTATTTT

V: TRBV11-2
D: NA
J: TRBJ2-7
size: NA
CDR3: CASSLEGGPPYEQYF
DNA: TGTGCCAGCAGCTTAGAGGGAGGACCCCCCTACGAGCAGTACTTC

V: TRBV18
D: NA
J: TRBJ1-1
size: NA
CDR3: CASSPLQGRSSEAFF
DNA: TGTGCCAGCTCACCACTACAGGGAAGGAGCTCTGAAGCTTTCTTT

V: TRBV10-2
D: NA
J: TRBJ2-7
size: NA
CDR3: CASSEWTVSYEQYF
DNA: TGCGCCAGCAGTGAGTGGACAGTCTCCTACGAGCAGTACTTC

V: TRBV27
D: TRBD2
J: TRBJ2-3
size: NA
CDR3: CASKPLAGGRADTQYF
DNA: TGTGCCAGCAAGCCCTTAGCGGGAGGAAGGGCAGATACGCAGTATTTT

V: TRBV30
D: NA
J: TRBJ1-1
size: NA
CDR3: CAWRTWDINTEAFF
DNA: TGTGCCTGGAGGACCTGGGACATAAACACTGAAGCTTTCTTT

V: TRBV7-9
D: NA
J: TRBJ2-5
size: NA
CDR3: CASSLGGIQETQYF
DNA: TGTGCCAGCAGCTTAGGGGGTATCCAAGAGACCCAGTACTTC

V: TRBV5-5
D: NA
J: TRBJ2-6
size: NA
CDR3: CASSSNPRVSGANVLTF
DNA: TGTGCCAGCAGCTCAAATCCCAGGGTCTCTGGGGCCAACGTCCTGACTTTC

V: TRBV2
D: NA
J: TRBJ1-5
size: once
CDR3: CASSDWDGAGQPQHF
DNA: TGTGCCAGCAGTGACTGGGACGGGGCGGGCCAGCCCCAGCATTTT

V: TRBV29-1
D: TRBD1
J: TRBJ2-7
size: NA
CDR3: CSLLHRGEQYF
DNA: TGCAGCCTCCTCCACAGGGGCGAGCAGTACTTC

V: TRBV18
D: NA
J: TRBJ2-3
size: NA
CDR3: CASSPPTNTDTQYF
DNA: TGTGCCAGCTCACCACCGACCAACACAGATACGCAGTATTTT

V: TRBV2
D: NA
J: TRBJ1-6
size: NA
CDR3: CASSSQSSYNSPLHF
DNA: TGTGCCAGCAGTTCGCAGAGCTCCTATAATTCACCCCTCCACTTT

V: TRBV7-9
D: NA
J: TRBJ2-7
size: NA
CDR3: CASSIGIAYEQYF
DNA: TGTGCCAGCAGCATAGGGATTGCCTACGAGCAGTACTTC

V: TRBV6-6
D: TRBD2
J: TRBJ2-5
size: NA
CDR3: CASSDPGGVQETQYF
DNA: TGTGCCAGCAGTGATCCCGGGGGGGTCCAAGAGACCCAGTACTTC

V: TRBV5-5
D: TRBD2
J: TRBJ2-1
size: NA
CDR3: CASSLDLAGPPHEQFF
DNA: TGTGCCAGCAGCTTGGACCTAGCGGGACCTCCCCATGAGCAGTTCTTC

V: TRBV2
D: TRBD2
J: TRBJ2-3
size: NA
CDR3: CASGSGGRTDTQYF
DNA: TGTGCCAGCGGGTCGGGAGGGCGAACAGATACGCAGTATTTT

V: TRBV9
D: NA
J: TRBJ2-5
size: NA
CDR3: CASSVGRGIAETQYF
DNA: TGTGCCAGCAGCGTAGGAAGGGGAATTGCCGAGACCCAGTACTTC

V: TRBV28
D: TRBD1
J: TRBJ2-1
size: NA
CDR3: CATRQGHEQFF
DNA: TGTGCCACCCGACAGGGCCATGAGCAGTTCTTC

V: TRBV18
D: NA
J: TRBJ2-2
size: NA
CDR3: CASSMNAVPNTGELFF
DNA: TGTGCCAGCTCCATGAACGCGGTACCGAACACCGGGGAGCTGTTTTTT

V: TRBV7-9
D: NA
J: TRBJ2-1
size: NA
CDR3: CASSQEKGQFF
DNA: TGTGCCAGCAGCCAAGAAAAGGGGCAGTTCTTC

V: TRBV5-6
D: TRBD1
J: TRBJ1-1
size: NA
CDR3: CASSLTWTGNTEAFF
DNA: TGTGCCAGCAGCTTGACATGGACAGGGAACACTGAAGCTTTCTTT

V: TRBV2
D: TRBD2
J: TRBJ2-2
size: NA
CDR3: CASSESGTSSTGELFF
DNA: TGTGCCAGCAGTGAAAGCGGGACTAGTAGCACCGGGGAGCTGTTTTTT

V: TRBV4-1
D: TRBD2
J: TRBJ2-1
size: NA
CDR3: CASSQDPPGGLRDEQFF
DNA: TGCGCCAGCAGCCAAGATCCCCCGGGAGGGCTCAGGGATGAGCAGTTCTTC

V: TRBV4-1
D: TRBD2
J: TRBJ2-7
size: NA
CDR3: CASSQSGGLSYEQYF
DNA: TGCGCCAGCAGCCAAAGCGGGGGGCTCTCCTACGAGCAGTACTTC

V: TRBV11-2
D: TRBD1
J: TRBJ2-7
size: NA
CDR3: CASSLDRGNEQYF
DNA: TGTGCCAGCAGCTTGGACAGGGGTAACGAGCAGTACTTC

V: TRBV14
D: NA
J: TRBJ2-3
size: NA
CDR3: CASSQGHGDTQYF
DNA: TGTGCCAGCAGCCAAGGTCATGGAGATACGCAGTATTTT

V: TRBV4-1
D: NA
J: TRBJ2-5
size: NA
CDR3: CASSQVPQDPQYF
DNA: TGCGCCAGCAGCCAAGTTCCGCAGGACCCCCAGTACTTC

V: TRBV5-4
D: NA
J: TRBJ2-5
size: NA
CDR3: CASSSRDSETQYF
DNA: TGTGCCAGCAGCTCCCGGGACTCAGAGACCCAGTACTTC

V: TRBV18
D: NA
J: TRBJ2-7
size: NA
CDR3: CASSTVPSSYEQYF
DNA: TGTGCCAGCTCGACAGTCCCCAGCTCCTACGAGCAGTACTTC

V: TRBV27
D: TRBD1
J: TRBJ1-1
size: NA
CDR3: CASSPQGGVTEAFF
DNA: TGTGCCAGCAGTCCCCAGGGGGGGGTCACTGAAGCTTTCTTT

V: TRBV13
D: NA
J: TRBJ2-7
size: NA
CDR3: CASSPYGEQYF
DNA: TGTGCCAGCAGCCCCTACGGCGAGCAGTACTTC

V: TRBV7-2
D: NA
J: TRBJ1-2
size: NA
CDR3: CASGSDNYGYTF
DNA: TGTGCCAGCGGTTCGGACAACTATGGCTACACCTTC

V: TRBV6-5
D: NA
J: TRBJ2-3
size: NA
CDR3: CASSYRISTDTQYF
DNA: TGTGCCAGCAGTTACCGGATAAGCACAGATACGCAGTATTTT

V: TRBV7-2
D: NA
J: TRBJ1-2
size: few
CDR3: CASTPPDTIYGYTF
DNA: TGTGCCAGCACCCCCCCGGACACCATCTATGGCTACACCTTC

V: TRBV7-2
D: TRBD1
J: TRBJ1-2
size: NA
CDR3: CASSPPGTGSNYGYTF
DNA: TGTGCCAGCAGCCCCCCCGGGACAGGATCTAACTATGGCTACACCTTC

V: TRBV19
D: NA
J: TRBJ2-2
size: NA
CDR3: CASTYDRGELFF
DNA: TGTGCCAGTACATACGATAGAGGGGAGCTGTTTTTT

V: TRBV7-9
D: NA
J: TRBJ2-7
size: NA
CDR3: CASSPGGGGSYEQYF
DNA: TGTGCCAGCAGCCCCGGAGGTGGGGGGTCCTACGAGCAGTACTTC

V: TRBV5-1
D: NA
J: TRBJ2-3
size: NA
CDR3: CASSFGQSTDTQYF
DNA: TGCGCCAGCAGCTTCGGACAAAGCACAGATACGCAGTATTTT

V: TRBV5-6
D: NA
J: TRBJ2-2
size: NA
CDR3: CASSLITHTPAGELFF
DNA: TGTGCCAGCAGCTTGATCACACACACCCCCGCCGGGGAGCTGTTTTTT